Given below is one T cell receptor beta chain in context. Antigen unknown. This sample was taken from a study of cytomegalovirus exposure and HLA in healthy donors. Across the whole study: The approximately 720 first-cohort repertoires and the 95 to 150 validation repertoires shared the same platform, a later analysis reported. Study results and limitations: The classifier was said to identify cytomegalovirus status with high specificity and sensitivity.

The donors were part of the validation cohort of 120 or so subjects. That cohort was separate from the first cohort, which comprised fewer than 800 subjects. The table came from immunoSEQ multiplex PCR; TCRdb's copy has only in-frame clones and leaves some out. The table includes around 70,000 clones, about 93% detected once. Sequenced material: PBMCs. The TCR comes from a woman aged 18-29 years in good health and CMV-seronegative.

In DNA, the CDR3 is TGTGCCAGCAGCTTAAGGGTCGGCGGGGGGGCCAACGAGCAGTACTTC. Translation: CASSLRVGGGANEQYF. The V call is TRBV7-8, the J call TRBJ2-7; 9 bases map to TRBD2. The junction had 10 bases not matched to a gene; V was cut back by 2 bases and J by 5 bases. CDR3 length: 16 amino acids. Germline lookup yields CDR1 SGHVS and CDR2 FQNEAQ.